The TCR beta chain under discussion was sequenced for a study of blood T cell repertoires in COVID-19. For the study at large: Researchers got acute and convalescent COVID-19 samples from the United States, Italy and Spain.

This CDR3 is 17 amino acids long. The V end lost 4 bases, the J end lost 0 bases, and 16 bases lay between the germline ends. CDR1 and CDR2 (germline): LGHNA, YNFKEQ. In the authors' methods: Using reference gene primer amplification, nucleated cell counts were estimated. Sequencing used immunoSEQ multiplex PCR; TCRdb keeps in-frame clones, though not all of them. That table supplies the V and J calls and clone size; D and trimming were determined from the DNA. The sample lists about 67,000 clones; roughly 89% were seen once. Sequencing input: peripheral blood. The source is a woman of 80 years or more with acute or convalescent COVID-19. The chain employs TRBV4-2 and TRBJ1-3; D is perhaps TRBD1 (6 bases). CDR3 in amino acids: CASSRSSGTSSGNTIYF. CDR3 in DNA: TGTGCCAGCAGCCGTAGCTCCGGGACAAGCTCTGGAAACACCATATATTTT.